One sample yielded the 27 T cell receptor beta chains listed below, sequenced in a study of T cells in localized non-small cell lung cancer. Clones were read by immunoSEQ multiplex PCR, and TCRdb kept only the in-frame ones, dropping some. The data contain tens of thousands of clones, 77% of them singletons. The sequenced sample was peripheral blood, obtained before any cancer treatment. These receptors all stem from a man between 40 and 70 years old with stage I squamous cell lung carcinoma.

V usage is TRBV6-7 and J usage is TRBJ2-7; 7 bases agree with TRBD1. TRBV6-7 is labeled an ORF, and its function is uncertain. Trimming cost V 2 bases and J 7 bases; bases outside gene matches: 14. The CDR3 covers 16 residues. The CDR3 DNA sequence: TGTGCCAGCAGTTACGACCTGACAGGGCTTTTGGAGGAGCAGTACTTC. Residues: CASSYDLTGLLEEQYF.

This clone turned up a few times. The chain carries TRBV6-6 and TRBJ1-2; 7 bases are shared with TRBD1. The CDR3 loop spans 14 amino acids. The V gene end was trimmed by 6 bases and the J gene end by 8 bases; junction bases not matched to a gene: 12. In germline, CDR1 is MNHNY, CDR2 SVGAGI (reference sequence). The CDR3 here is CASSPTEGASGYTF. The CDR3, as DNA: TGTGCCAGCAGCCCGACGGAGGGGGCCAGCGGCTACACCTTC.

This chain connects TRBV7-9 to TRBJ1-4; D is possibly TRBD1 (6 bases). V was cut by 5 bases and J by 0 bases, with 13 bases left in between. CDR1 and CDR2 from the germline V gene are SEHNR and FQNEAQ (reference sequence). The CDR3 totals 16 residues. The CDR3 coding sequence is TGTGCCAGCAGCCCAGGACAGAGTGCAACTAATGAAAAACTGTTTTTT. It yields the protein CASSPGQSATNEKLFF.

The J gene is TRBJ1-2, the V gene TRBV28; D is unresolved. V gave up 2 bases and J gave up 4 bases, with 8 bases separating them. The CDR3 loop spans 13 amino acids. Germline V lookup: CDR1 MDHEN, CDR2 SYDVKM. CDR3 in DNA: TGTGCCAGCAGTTTAGCGGTCCTCTATGGCTACACCTTC. Translated, it gives CASSLAVLYGYTF.

V and J are TRBV2 and TRBJ1-2; tentatively, D is TRBD1 (6 bases). Germline CDR1 SNHLY, CDR2 FYNNEI. This CDR3 contains 14 residues. The V end lost 3 bases, the J end lost 4 bases, and 12 bases lay between the germline ends. The CDR3 reads CASSETGPFYGYTF. The CDR3 DNA reads as TGTGCCAGCAGTGAGACAGGCCCTTTCTATGGCTACACCTTC.

J is TRBJ2-3 and V is TRBV9; 8 bases agree with TRBD2. The germline CDR1 and CDR2 sequences are SGDLS and YYNGEE. The V segment lost 0 bases and the J segment 0 bases; nucleotides outside the gene matches: 3. The CDR3 extends over 16 amino acids. The CDR3 here is CASSVGQRGSTDTQYF. The CDR3 DNA is TGTGCCAGCAGCGTAGGACAGCGGGGGAGCACAGATACGCAGTATTTT.

The J gene is TRBJ1-3, the V gene TRBV30, with unresolved D. Per germline, CDR1 GTSNPN and CDR2 SVGIG (reference sequence). This CDR3 is 14 amino acids long. V shed 1 base and J shed 0 bases, with 7 bases lying between them. This CDR3 reads CAWSGGTSGNTIYF. The CDR3 DNA is TGTGCCTGGAGTGGAGGAACCTCTGGAAACACCATATATTTT.

The chain employs TRBV4-2 and TRBJ1-2; 7 bases match TRBD1. The CDR3 is 16 residues long. CDR1 and CDR2 (germline): LGHNA, YNFKEQ. Unmatched junction bases numbered 11, after V lost 6 bases and J lost 1 base. Here the CDR3 DNA reads TGTGCCAGCAGGGGGGGAGACAGGGCAGGTAACTATGGCTACACCTTC. This codes for CASRGGDRAGNYGYTF.

This clone was found many times. The J gene is TRBJ1-4, the V gene TRBV28, with 7 bases identical to TRBD1. Germline-derived CDR1 and CDR2 are MDHEN and SYDVKM. The CDR3 has 15 residues. V lost 7 bases and J lost 5; bases outside the gene matches: 10. In nucleotides, the CDR3 is TGTGCCAGCAAAACAGGGGCCGCTCAAAATGAAAAACTGTTTTTT. Translation gives CASKTGAAQNEKLFF.

CDR3: CASSLSPSNYGYTF. Here the CDR3 DNA reads TGCGCCAGCAGCTTAAGTCCCTCTAACTATGGCTACACCTTC. The rearrangement uses TRBV5-1 and TRBJ1-2, with D unresolved. The V end was cut by 2 bases, the J end by 0 bases, with 8 bases between. Germline values: CDR1 SGHRS, CDR2 YFSETQ. CDR3 length: 14 residues.

CDR3 sequence reads: CASSSGTSGSEAFF. In DNA form, the CDR3 reads TGTGCCAGCAGCTCGGGGACATCGGGTAGTGAAGCTTTCTTT. This chain connects TRBV7-3 to TRBJ1-1; D might be TRBD1 (6 bases). The CDR3 runs 14 residues. Germline V lookup: CDR1 SGHTA, CDR2 FQGTGA. Between the trimmed V and J ends, which lost 4 bases and 7 bases, there was a span of 16 bases.

The CDR3 here is CSVVQGYTEAFF. The CDR3 region has the DNA TGCAGCGTGGTACAGGGTTACACTGAAGCTTTCTTT. This chain connects TRBV29-1 to TRBJ1-1; possible D gene TRBD1, 6 bases. This CDR3 region has 12 residues. Germline V CDR1 and CDR2: SQVTM, ANQGSEA. The ends were cut back, 6 bases at V and 3 bases at J, with 11 bases in the middle.

CDR3 nucleotide sequence: TGTGCCAGCTCACCAGGACGGAGCTCCCCGTCCTACGAGCAGTACTTC. Its translation is CASSPGRSSPSYEQYF. V and J are TRBV18 and TRBJ2-7; D is uncertain. The CDR3 totals 16 residues. V was clipped by 2 bases and J by 1 base, with 15 bases between them. Germline CDR1 is KGHSH and CDR2 is LQKENI.

The chain carries TRBV11-1 and TRBJ1-2; a possible D gene is TRBD1 (5 bases). Trimming cost V 5 bases and J 6 bases, with 10 bases left between them. The V gene's germline CDR1 is SGHAT and CDR2 FQDESV (reference sequence). The CDR3 is 12 residues long. This CDR3 reads CASSNGADGYTF. CDR3 nucleotide sequence: TGTGCCAGCAGCAATGGGGCGGATGGCTACACCTTC.

The CDR3 DNA is TGTGCCAGCAGCCCGGGACAGGGGCGTGAAGCTTTCTTT. As protein: CASSPGQGREAFF. The chain carries TRBV14 and TRBJ1-1; 10 bases are a match to TRBD1. This CDR3 is 13 amino acids long. Germline V gives CDR1 SGHDN, CDR2 FVKESK. V lost 4 bases and J lost 7; bases outside the gene matches: 3. Variable domain in full (rest from reference TRBV14 and TRBJ1-1): EAGVTQFPSHSVIEKGQTVTLRCDPISGHDNLYWYRRVMGKEIKFLLHFVKESKQDESGMPNNRFLAERTGGTYSTLKVQPAELEDSGVYFCASSPGQGREAFFGQGTRLTVV.

The J gene is TRBJ2-1, the V gene TRBV2; TRBD1 aligns across 11 bases. The CDR3 is 16 residues long. Trimming cost V 7 bases and J 7 bases; bases outside gene matches: 12. Germline CDR1 reads SNHLY; CDR2 reads FYNNEI. The CDR3 region has the DNA TGTGCCAGCACCCCACAGGGGACAGGGGGTGTGAATGAGCAGTTCTTC. This encodes CASTPQGTGGVNEQFF.

This clone was observed a handful of times. This CDR3 is CASSEIRDTEAFF. The DNA of the CDR3 is TGTGCCAGCAGTGAAATCAGGGACACTGAAGCTTTCTTT. The chain combines TRBV6-1 with TRBJ1-1; D possibly corresponds to TRBD1 (5 bases). The V and J ends lost 2 bases and 3 bases respectively, with 7 bases between them. CDR1 and CDR2 (germline): MNHNS, SASEGT. CDR3 size: 13 residues.

The chain has TRBV19 and TRBJ2-3; the D gene is possibly TRBD2 (5 bases). Germline-derived CDR1 and CDR2 are LNHDA and SQIVND (reference sequence). V lost 3 bases to trimming and J lost 1 base, with 14 bases between them. CDR3 length: 16 residues. Written as DNA, the CDR3 is TGTGCCAGTAGTATTAGGGTCGGTAGCGGCACAGATACGCAGTATTTT. Its protein is CASSIRVGSGTDTQYF. The full variable domain, in which reference TRBV19 and TRBJ2-3 provide the parts outside the CDR3, is DGGITQSPKYLFRKEGQNVTLSCEQNLNHDAMYWYRQDPGQGLRLIYYSQIVNDFQKGDIAEGYSVSREKKESFPLTVTSAQKNPTAFYLCASSIRVGSGTDTQYFGPGTRLTVL.

The rearrangement joins TRBV7-2 to TRBJ2-7, with 7 nucleotides matching TRBD1. This CDR3 contains 14 residues. Per the germline V gene, CDR1 is SGHTA and CDR2 is FQGNSA. The V and J ends lost 5 bases and 2 bases, in that order; junction bases with no gene match: 6. For the CDR3, the DNA is TGTGCCAGCAGCATCACCGGGACAGCCTACGAGCAGTACTTC. Protein sequence: CASSITGTAYEQYF.

The CDR3 loop reads CASSQEIRLAGDETQYF. Written as DNA, the CDR3 is TGTGCCAGCAGCCAAGAGATTAGACTAGCGGGGGACGAGACCCAGTACTTC. V gene TRBV14 combines with J gene TRBJ2-5, with 12 bases matching TRBD2. CDR3 size: 17 residues. CDR1 and CDR2 from the germline V gene are SGHDN and FVKESK. Losses at the gene ends were 0 bases for V and 5 bases for J; bases not matched to a gene: 7.

The chain joins TRBV7-6 to TRBJ1-5; D possibly corresponds to TRBD1 (5 bases). Trimming left V 5 bases short and J 4 bases short, with 15 bases between. Germline loops: CDR1 SGHVS, CDR2 FNYEAQ. This CDR3 is built from 15 residues. The CDR3 DNA reads TGTGCCAGCAGCCAAGCTGGGGCTTGGAATCAGCCCCAGCATTTT. Its protein is CASSQAGAWNQPQHF.

The chain is built from TRBV7-6 and TRBJ2-7; 10 bases line up with TRBD2. Germline V gene sequence: CDR1 SGHVS, CDR2 FNYEAQ. After removal of 5 bases from V and 4 bases from J, the junction contained 5 bases not matched to a gene. This CDR3 region has 14 residues. The CDR3 region is CASSMGTSAYEQYF. The CDR3 nucleotides are TGTGCCAGCAGCATGGGGACTAGCGCATACGAGCAGTACTTC.

The chain is built from TRBV5-4 and TRBJ2-1; D remains ambiguous. V shed 1 base and J shed 8 bases, with 10 bases lying between them. The CDR3 runs to 13 residues. The V gene's germline CDR1 is SGHNT and CDR2 YYREEE (reference sequence). The CDR3 DNA is TGTGCCAGCAGCTTGCTTCTTTCCGATGAGCAGTTCTTC. This sequence encodes CASSLLLSDEQFF.

The rearrangement uses TRBV19 and TRBJ2-7; the D gene is possibly TRBD2 (5 bases). The CDR3 sequence is 13 residues long. Germline V gene sequence: CDR1 LNHDA, CDR2 SQIVND (reference sequence). Trimming removed 5 bases at V and 5 bases at J, with 13 bases between. The CDR3: CASSRLGSNEQYF. The CDR3 coding sequence is TGTGCCAGTAGTCGGTTAGGGAGCAACGAGCAGTACTTC.

The chain employs TRBV4-2 and TRBJ2-4, with D perhaps matching TRBD1 (5 bases). Germline V lookup: CDR1 LGHNA, CDR2 YNFKEQ. The CDR3 extends over 14 amino acids. Trimming took 0 bases from V and 4 from J, leaving 7 bases between them. CDR3 nucleotides: TGTGCCAGCAGCCAAGATGACAGTAAAAACATTCAGTACTTC. Its translation is CASSQDDSKNIQYF.

This chain links TRBV5-1 with TRBJ2-6, with 9 bases fitting TRBD1. The germline gives CDR1 SGHRS, CDR2 YFSETQ. V was pared by 0 bases and J by 4 bases, with 11 bases of the junction left unmatched. This CDR3 has 19 amino acids. For the CDR3, the DNA is TGCGCCAGCAGCTTGGGACTCTCGGGACAGGGTCCCGGGGCCAACGTCCTGACTTTC. Its protein is CASSLGLSGQGPGANVLTF. Together with reference TRBV5-1 and TRBJ2-6, the CDR3 gives the full variable domain: KAGVTQTPRYLIKTRGQQVTLSCSPISGHRSVSWYQQTPGQGLQFLFEYFSETQRNKGNFPGRFSGRQFSNSRSEMNVSTLELGDSALYLCASSLGLSGQGPGANVLTFGAGSRLTVL.

The gene calls are TRBV19 and TRBJ1-2, with 8 bases fitting TRBD1. V was pared by 3 bases and J by 7 bases, with 13 bases of the junction left unmatched. Per germline, CDR1 LNHDA and CDR2 SQIVND (reference sequence). CDR3 length: 16 amino acids. The CDR3 loop reads CASSMAGTGPSGGYTF. The CDR3 nucleotides read TGTGCCAGTAGTATGGCCGGGACAGGACCTTCTGGTGGCTACACCTTC.